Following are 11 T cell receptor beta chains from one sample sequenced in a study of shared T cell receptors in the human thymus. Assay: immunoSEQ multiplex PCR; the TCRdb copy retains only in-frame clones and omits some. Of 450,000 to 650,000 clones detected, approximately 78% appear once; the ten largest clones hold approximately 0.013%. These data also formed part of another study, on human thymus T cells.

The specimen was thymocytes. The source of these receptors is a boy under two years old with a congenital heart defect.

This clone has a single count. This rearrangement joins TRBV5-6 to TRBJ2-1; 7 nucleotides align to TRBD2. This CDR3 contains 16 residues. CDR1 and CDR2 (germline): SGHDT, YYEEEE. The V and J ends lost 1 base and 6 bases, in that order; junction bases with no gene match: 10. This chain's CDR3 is CASSLFRGDLSNEQFF. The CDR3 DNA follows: TGTGCCAGCAGCTTGTTTCGGGGGGACCTAAGCAATGAGCAGTTCTTC.

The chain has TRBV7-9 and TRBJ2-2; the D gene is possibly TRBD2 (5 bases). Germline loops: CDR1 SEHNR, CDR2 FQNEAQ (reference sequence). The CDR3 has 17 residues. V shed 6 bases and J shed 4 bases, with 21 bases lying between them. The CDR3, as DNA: TGTGCCAGCAGGCCCGGGAAGGCTAAGTGGACCACCGGGGAGCTGTTTTTT. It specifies CASRPGKAKWTTGELFF.

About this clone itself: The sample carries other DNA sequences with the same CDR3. The DNA for the CDR3 is TGTGCCAGCAGTTGGACTAGCGGGAGCTCCTACGAGCAGTACTTC. Its translation is CASSWTSGSSYEQYF. The chain uses TRBV27 and TRBJ2-7, with 13 nucleotides matching TRBD2. The CDR3 is 15 amino acids. Germline V gene data show CDR1 as MNHEY and CDR2 as SMNVEV (reference sequence). After removal of 4 bases from V and 0 bases from J, the junction contained 0 bases not matched to a gene.

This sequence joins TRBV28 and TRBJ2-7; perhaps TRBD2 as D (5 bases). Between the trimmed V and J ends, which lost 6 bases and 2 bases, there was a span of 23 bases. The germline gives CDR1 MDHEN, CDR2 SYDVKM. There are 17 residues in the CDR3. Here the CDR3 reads CASSLAFGPPGPYEQYF. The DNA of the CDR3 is TGTGCCAGCAGCCTAGCTTTCGGGCCCCCGGGCCCCTACGAGCAGTACTTC.

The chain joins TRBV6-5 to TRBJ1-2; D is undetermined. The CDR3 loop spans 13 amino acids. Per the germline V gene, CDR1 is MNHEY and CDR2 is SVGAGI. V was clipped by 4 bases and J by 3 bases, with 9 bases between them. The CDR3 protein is CASSSARDYGYTF. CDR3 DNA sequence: TGTGCCAGCAGTTCGGCCCGGGACTATGGCTACACCTTC.

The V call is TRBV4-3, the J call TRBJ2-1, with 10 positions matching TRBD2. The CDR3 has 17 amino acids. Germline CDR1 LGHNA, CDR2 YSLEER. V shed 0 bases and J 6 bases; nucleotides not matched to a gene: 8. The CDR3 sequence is CASSQESALAGSNEQFF. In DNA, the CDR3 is TGCGCCAGCAGCCAAGAATCAGCACTAGCGGGAAGCAATGAGCAGTTCTTC.

CDR3 DNA sequence: TGCAGCGTTGAAGATTCGGGGAACAGGGCTAACTATGGCTACACCTTC. This translates into CSVEDSGNRANYGYTF. J is TRBJ1-2 and V is TRBV29-1; a weak D match, TRBD1 (6 bases). The CDR3 loop spans 16 amino acids. Trimming left V 0 bases short and J 0 bases short, with 14 bases between. Per germline, CDR1 SQVTM and CDR2 ANQGSEA. The full variable domain, with the rest looked up from reference TRBV29-1 and TRBJ1-2, is SAVISQKPSRDICQRGTSLTIQCQVDSQVTMMFWYRQQPGQSLTLIATANQGSEATYESGFVIDKFPISRPNLTFSTLTVSNMSPEDSSIYLCSVEDSGNRANYGYTFGSGTRLTVV.

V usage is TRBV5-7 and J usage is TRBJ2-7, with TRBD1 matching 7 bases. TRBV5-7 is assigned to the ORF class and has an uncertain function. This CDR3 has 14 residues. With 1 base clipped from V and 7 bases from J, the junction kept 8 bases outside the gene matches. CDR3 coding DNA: TGTGCCAGCAGCTTGTCTAGGGGGCCAGGGGAGCAGTACTTC. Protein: CASSLSRGPGEQYF.

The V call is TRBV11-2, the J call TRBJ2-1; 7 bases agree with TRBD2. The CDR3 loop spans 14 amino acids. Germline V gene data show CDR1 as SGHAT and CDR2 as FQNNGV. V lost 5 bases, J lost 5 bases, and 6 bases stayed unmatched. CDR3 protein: CASSPIAGHNEQFF. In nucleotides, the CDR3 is TGTGCCAGCAGCCCGATAGCGGGCCACAATGAGCAGTTCTTC.

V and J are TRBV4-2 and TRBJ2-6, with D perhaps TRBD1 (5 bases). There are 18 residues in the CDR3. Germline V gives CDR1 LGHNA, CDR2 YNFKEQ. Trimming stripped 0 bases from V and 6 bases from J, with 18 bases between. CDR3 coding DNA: TGTGCCAGCAGCCAAGAGGGATCAGGGCCGCCGCAGGCCAACGTCCTGACTTTC. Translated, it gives CASSQEGSGPPQANVLTF.

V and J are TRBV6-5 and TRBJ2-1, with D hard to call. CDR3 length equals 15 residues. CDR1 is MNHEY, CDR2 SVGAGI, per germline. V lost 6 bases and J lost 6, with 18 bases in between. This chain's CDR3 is CASSLLGDHGNEQFF. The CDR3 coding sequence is TGTGCCAGCAGCCTTCTAGGCGACCACGGCAATGAGCAGTTCTTC.